One and the same sample provided the 2 T cell receptor beta chains below, sequenced in a study of blood T cell repertoires in COVID-19. Using immunoSEQ multiplex PCR, the repertoire was profiled, and TCRdb retains in-frame clones only, with some absent. The top ten hold more than 20% of the sample, which has just under 40,000 clones, about 87% seen once. Material: peripheral blood. The receptors originated from a man in his fifties or sixties with active or convalescent COVID-19.

The V call is TRBV28, the J call TRBJ2-1; a possible D gene is TRBD2 (5 bases). The V end was cut by 3 bases, the J end by 9 bases, with 15 bases between. The CDR3 extends over 14 amino acids. The germline CDR1 and CDR2 sequences are MDHEN and SYDVKM. CDR3: CASSLIERPREQFF. DNA of the CDR3: TGTGCCAGCAGTTTGATCGAGCGGCCGCGTGAGCAGTTCTTC.

In nucleotides, the CDR3 is TGTGCCATCACCCGCTATAACTATGGCTACACCTTC. It is translated as CAITRYNYGYTF. The chain carries TRBV10-3 and TRBJ1-2, with D uncertain. V lost 7 bases and J lost 1, with 7 bases in between. This CDR3 has 12 amino acids. CDR1 and CDR2 from the germline V gene are ENHRY and SYGVKD.